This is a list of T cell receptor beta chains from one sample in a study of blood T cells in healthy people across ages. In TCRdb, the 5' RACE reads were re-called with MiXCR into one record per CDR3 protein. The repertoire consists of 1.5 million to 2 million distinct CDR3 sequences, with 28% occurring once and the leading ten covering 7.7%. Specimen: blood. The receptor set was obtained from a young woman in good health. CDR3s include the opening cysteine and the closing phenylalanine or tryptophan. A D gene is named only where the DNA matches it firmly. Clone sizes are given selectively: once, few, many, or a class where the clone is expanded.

TGCGCCAGCAGCCAAATATCGAACACCGGGGAGCTGTTTTTT,CASSQISNTGELFF,TRBJ2-2,TRBV4-3,NA,NA
TGCGCCAGCGCGACCTCTCCGGGCCCAGAGACCCAGTACTTC,CASATSPGPETQYF,TRBJ2-5,TRBV5-1,NA,few
TGCGCCAGCAGCCAAGGGAGTGGGTCTGGCAATGAGCAGTTCTTC,CASSQGSGSGNEQFF,TRBJ2-1,TRBV4-3,NA,few
TGTGCCTGCAGTTACTGGCAGTACGACGCCGAGCAGTTCTTC,CACSYWQYDAEQFF,TRBJ2-1,TRBV6-2/TRBV6-3,NA,NA
TGCAGTGCCCCTCGTCCTTTAGCGGGGTCTAGCACAGATACGCAGTATTTT,CSAPRPLAGSSTDTQYF,TRBJ2-3,TRBV20-1,TRBD2,NA
TGTGCCAGCAGCTCACCCTCCAGGGGGCGCGGACGCTACACCTTC,CASSSPSRGRGRYTF,TRBJ1-2,TRBV7-9,TRBD1,NA
TGCGCCAGCCTCGACAGGGACGGCTACACCTTC,CASLDRDGYTF,TRBJ1-2,TRBV5-1,TRBD1,few
TGTGCCAGCAGTTACTCCCAAGCGGGACGCTCCTACGAGCAGTACTTC,CASSYSQAGRSYEQYF,TRBJ2-7,TRBV6-2/TRBV6-3,TRBD2,NA
TGTGCCAGCAGGGACTACACAGGGACGAATTCACCCCTCCACTTT,CASRDYTGTNSPLHF,TRBJ1-6,TRBV5-5,NA,NA
TGCAGCGTCGGGCGGGTAAACACTGAAGCTTTCTTT,CSVGRVNTEAFF,TRBJ1-1,TRBV29-1,NA,many
TGCGCCAGCATGAGACAGGGAACTGAAGCTTTCTTT,CASMRQGTEAFF,TRBJ1-1,TRBV10-2,TRBD1,once
TGTGCCAGCAGTTACTCCATAGGGCCCGACGTGTCGCAAAACACTGAAGCTTTCTTT,CASSYSIGPDVSQNTEAFF,TRBJ1-1,TRBV6-5,NA,few
TGTGCCAGCCAGAAAGGGTTAACGGGGGGGTATGAGCAGTTCTTC,CASQKGLTGGYEQFF,TRBJ2-1,TRBV6-5,TRBD2,NA
TGTGCCAGCAGCCAGGGGAGTGGACGGACCCAGTACTTC,CASSQGSGRTQYF,TRBJ2-5,TRBV14,NA,NA
TGTGCCAGTAGTACCACAGGGTTGAACATTCAGTACTTC,CASSTTGLNIQYF,TRBJ2-4,TRBV19,NA,NA
TGTGCCAGCAGCCCGGCGGGACAGCTTGGCCTCAATGAGCAGTTCTTC,CASSPAGQLGLNEQFF,TRBJ2-1,TRBV9,NA,few
TGTGCCAGCAGCTTTAAAGATCGGGGCGAGCAGTACTTC,CASSFKDRGEQYF,TRBJ2-7,TRBV7-6,NA,few
TGTGCCGGCAGTTTAAGCGGGGGTAACTATGGCTACACCTTC,CAGSLSGGNYGYTF,TRBJ1-2,TRBV28,NA,few
TGTGCCAGCAGTGAACGGATGCAGGGTCACAATGAGCAGTTCTTC,CASSERMQGHNEQFF,TRBJ2-1,TRBV6-1,NA,few
TGTGCCAGCGCGGGACAGGGGGATTCACCCCTCCACTTT,CASAGQGDSPLHF,TRBJ1-6,TRBV9,TRBD1,few
TGTGCCAGTAGGACCACGACAGGTTACAATGAGCAGTTCTTC,CASRTTTGYNEQFF,TRBJ2-1,TRBV19,NA,few
TGCAGCGTTCTGGAGGGTAATGGCTACACCTTC,CSVLEGNGYTF,TRBJ1-2,TRBV29-1,NA,few
TGCAGTGCTAGACGAGCGGGGGCCCGGATCACCTACAATGAGCAGTTCTTC,CSARRAGARITYNEQFF,TRBJ2-1,TRBV20-1,TRBD2,NA
TGTGCCAGCAGCTGGGTACAGGGCAATGAGCAGTTCTTC,CASSWVQGNEQFF,TRBJ2-1,TRBV5-6,NA,few
TGTGCCAGCAGTGAATCACAGGGGCCGAGCTCCTATAATTCACCCCTCCACTTT,CASSESQGPSSYNSPLHF,TRBJ1-6,TRBV28,TRBD1,few
TGTGCCAGCAGCTTAGACCCGGGACAGGTTTTTGGTGAGCAGTTCTTC,CASSLDPGQVFGEQFF,TRBJ2-1,TRBV11-2,TRBD1,few
TGTGCCAGCAGAGCGCCAGGGGGCCCTGGCTACACCTTC,CASRAPGGPGYTF,TRBJ1-2,TRBV21-1,NA,few
TGTGCCAGCAGCCTCGCCTTAGCGGGGAAGTCCGAGCAGTACTTC,CASSLALAGKSEQYF,TRBJ2-7,TRBV7-2,TRBD2,NA
TGCGCCGGCAGCTCGAACGTCGGACAGGGGGGTGAGCAGTTCTTC,CAGSSNVGQGGEQFF,TRBJ2-1,TRBV5-1,TRBD1,NA
TGTGCCAGCAGCTTACAAGGGCACAGCACTGAAGCTTTCTTT,CASSLQGHSTEAFF,TRBJ1-1,TRBV7-9,NA,NA
TGTGCCAGCAGTCTACCTCGGGGCTGGAACACTGAAGCTTTCTTT,CASSLPRGWNTEAFF,TRBJ1-1,TRBV12-3/TRBV12-4,NA,NA
TGTGCCAGCAGCCCCCTGGACAGCCAAGGCTACACCTTC,CASSPLDSQGYTF,TRBJ1-2,TRBV9,NA,few
TGTGCCAGCAGTAAAGGGCCGAGAGGCAACAATGGGCAGTTCTTC,CASSKGPRGNNGQFF,TRBJ2-1,TRBV6-1,NA,NA
TGTACCAGCAGTTTTGGCAGGGTATCAGATACGCAGTATTTT,CTSSFGRVSDTQYF,TRBJ2-3,TRBV27,NA,NA
TGTGCCAGCAGCAAAGCCAAAACAACTAATGAAAAACTGTTTTTT,CASSKAKTTNEKLFF,TRBJ1-4,TRBV7-2,NA,many
TGTGCCAGCAGCTTAGCGTTAGGACAGGGGAATTCACCCCTCCACTTT,CASSLALGQGNSPLHF,TRBJ1-6,TRBV7-2,TRBD1,NA
TGTGCCAGCAGCCTCTGGAAGGGGCTAGAGACCCAGTACTTC,CASSLWKGLETQYF,TRBJ2-5,TRBV5-5,NA,many
TGTGCCAGCAGCTTAAGGTTGGGTTACAATGAGCAGTTCTTC,CASSLRLGYNEQFF,TRBJ2-1,TRBV7-6,NA,many
TGCAGTGCTGCCAAGACAGACCCTAACACCGGGGAGCTGTTTTTT,CSAAKTDPNTGELFF,TRBJ2-2,TRBV20-1,NA,NA
TGTGCCAGCAGCAGCCGATACATAGCGGGAGGGCCAGAGACCCAGTACTTC,CASSSRYIAGGPETQYF,TRBJ2-5,TRBV7-2,TRBD2,many
TGCGCCAGCAGCCAGGGAGGGTTGTTCACAGATACGCAGTATTTT,CASSQGGLFTDTQYF,TRBJ2-3,TRBV4-1,TRBD2,few
TGTGCCAGCAGTAAGGACCGACGGGACTACAATGAGCAGTTCTTC,CASSKDRRDYNEQFF,TRBJ2-1,TRBV12-3/TRBV12-4,NA,NA
TGTGCCAGCAGCCTACGGGGACTAGCGGGAGGGCCTGGGGCCAAAAACATTCAGTACTTC,CASSLRGLAGGPGAKNIQYF,TRBJ2-4,TRBV11-2,TRBD2,few
TGTGCCAGCAGCGCCCTGACCCAGGGAGATACGCAGTATTTT,CASSALTQGDTQYF,TRBJ2-3,TRBV9,NA,few
TGTGCCATCAGTGGGACAGGGGGCAATGAGCAGTTCTTC,CAISGTGGNEQFF,TRBJ2-1,TRBV10-3,TRBD1,many
TGCAGTGCTAGGCTACAGGGGCAAAACACTGAAGCTTTCTTT,CSARLQGQNTEAFF,TRBJ1-1,TRBV20-1,TRBD1,few
TGTGCCAGCAGCCGCCGACAGGGGGCTAACAATGAGCAGTTCTTC,CASSRRQGANNEQFF,TRBJ2-1,TRBV7-9,TRBD1,once
TGTACCAGCAGGCCGGGACGACTGAATGAAAAACTGTTTTTT,CTSRPGRLNEKLFF,TRBJ1-4,TRBV28,NA,NA
TGTGCCAGCAGCTTGCGGGGACAGGGGCCCGAAAAACTGTTTTTT,CASSLRGQGPEKLFF,TRBJ1-4,TRBV5-4,TRBD1,NA
TGCGCCAGCAGCCGACAGGACCAAGAGACCCAGTACTTC,CASSRQDQETQYF,TRBJ2-5,TRBV4-1,NA,many
TGTGCCAGCAGTGGCGACGCATTCTACACCTTC,CASSGDAFYTF,TRBJ1-2,TRBV2,NA,few
TGTGCCAGCGTTTCAGACTACAAGCAGTACTTC,CASVSDYKQYF,TRBJ2-5,TRBV28,NA,NA
TGTGCCAGCAGTGAAGAGTCGGGGCAGCCCCAGCATTTT,CASSEESGQPQHF,TRBJ1-5,TRBV2,NA,NA
TGTGCCAGCAGCCACGGACAGGCCCTTCATGAGCAGTTCTTC,CASSHGQALHEQFF,TRBJ2-1,TRBV28,TRBD1,NA
TGTGCCAGCAGTTTACGGGCGGCCCACCTTTTTAACTATGGCTACACCTTC,CASSLRAAHLFNYGYTF,TRBJ1-2,TRBV28,NA,many
TGTGCCATCAGTGAGTCTTTGGCAGGAGTGGGTTCATGGGCTTTCTTT,CAISESLAGVGSWAFF,TRBJ1-1,TRBV10-3,NA,NA
TGTGCCAGCAGGCTCCAAGTCACAGAGACCCAGTACTTC,CASRLQVTETQYF,TRBJ2-5,TRBV5-6,NA,NA
TGTGCCAGCAGCTCGGACAGAGTTGGTGAAAAACTGTTTTTT,CASSSDRVGEKLFF,TRBJ1-4,TRBV5-5,NA,NA
TGTGCCAGCAGCCAACTAGCGGGAGGGTTCACAGATACGCAGTATTTT,CASSQLAGGFTDTQYF,TRBJ2-3,TRBV3-1,TRBD2,few